Listed here are 17 T cell receptor beta chains from one sample, sequenced in a study of OX40 agonist ivuxolimab in advanced cancers. Repertoires were generated with immunoSEQ multiplex PCR, while TCRdb's copy carries only in-frame clones and drops some. Seen here are 20,000 to 25,000 clones, 80% to 90% observed once, and the top ten hold approximately 15%. The sample here was CD4+ or CD8+ T cells sorted from blood, taken in a trial of the OX40 agonist ivuxolimab. The receptors derive from an adult with an advanced solid tumor such as melanoma, head and neck, liver or kidney cancer.

This clone was found once. V is TRBV30 and J is TRBJ2-1; D is undetermined. This CDR3 contains 14 residues. CDR1 GTSNPN and CDR2 SVGIG come from the germline V gene (reference sequence). V was trimmed by 0 bases and J by 2 bases, leaving 8 bases between them. CDR3 residues: CAWSVAGAYNEQFF. The DNA of the CDR3 is TGTGCCTGGAGTGTCGCAGGAGCCTACAATGAGCAGTTCTTC. The variable domain in full, with the rest retrieved from reference TRBV30 and TRBJ2-1, is SQTIHQWPATLVQPVGSPLSLECTVEGTSNPNLYWYRQAAGRGLQLLFYSVGIGQISSEVPQNLSASRPQDRQFILSSKKLLLSDSGFYLCAWSVAGAYNEQFFGPGTRLTVL.

The chain joins TRBV7-3 to TRBJ2-3; D gene unclear. Trimming removed 1 base from V and 4 bases from J, with 6 bases in between. Germline V lookup: CDR1 SGHTA, CDR2 FQGTGA. CDR3 length equals 13 residues. The CDR3 spells CASSLRFADTQYF. The DNA for the CDR3 is TGTGCCAGCAGCTTAAGGTTCGCAGATACGCAGTATTTT.

V usage is TRBV5-5 and J usage is TRBJ2-3; D uncertain. The CDR3 has 14 amino acids. CDR1 SGHKS and CDR2 YYEKEE come from the germline V gene (reference sequence). V shed 2 bases and J shed 2 bases, with 9 bases lying between them. CDR3 sequence: CASSFSVDTDTQYF. CDR3 DNA: TGTGCCAGCAGCTTTTCCGTGGACACAGATACGCAGTATTTT.

The chain combines TRBV9 with TRBJ2-3; D is uncertain. CDR3 size: 16 residues. Per the germline V gene, CDR1 is SGDLS and CDR2 is YYNGEE. V lost 0 bases to trimming and J lost 6 bases, with 17 bases between them. The CDR3 bases are TGTGCCAGCAGCGTAGGGGCCCTAGGACCCCCCGATACGCAGTATTTT. Protein: CASSVGALGPPDTQYF.

The rearrangement uses TRBV4-3 and TRBJ1-3, with D possibly matching TRBD1 (5 bases). CDR3 size: 17 residues. Germline lookup yields CDR1 LGHNA and CDR2 YSLEER. V was trimmed by 1 base and J by 3 bases, leaving 16 bases between them. The CDR3 protein is CASSQGGAGPDGNTIYF. The CDR3 DNA reads as TGCGCCAGCAGCCAAGGAGGGGCGGGGCCCGATGGAAACACCATATATTTT.

This chain connects TRBV7-2 to TRBJ2-2, with D unresolved. V gave up 1 base and J gave up 0 bases, with 3 bases separating them. The germline CDR1 and CDR2 sequences are SGHTA and FQGNSA. The CDR3 is 14 amino acids. The CDR3 bases are TGTGCCAGCAGCTTAGATGCGAACACCGGGGAGCTGTTTTTT. Translation: CASSLDANTGELFF. Complete variable domain (other parts from reference TRBV7-2 and TRBJ2-2): GAGVSQSPSNKVTEKGKDVELRCDPISGHTALYWYRQSLGQGLEFLIYFQGNSAPDKSGLPSDRFSAERTGGSVSTLTIQRTQQEDSAVYLCASSLDANTGELFFGEGSRLTVL.

The V call is TRBV7-3, the J call TRBJ2-4; D is perhaps TRBD2 (6 bases). The germline V gene encodes CDR1 SGHTA and CDR2 FQGTGA. Between the trimmed V and J ends, which lost 1 base and 7 bases, there was a span of 14 bases. CDR3 length: 15 amino acids. The CDR3 sequence is CASSLSGSSVNIQYF. The CDR3 DNA is TGTGCCAGCAGCTTAAGCGGGTCTAGCGTGAACATTCAGTACTTC. The full variable domain, completed using reference TRBV7-3 and TRBJ2-4, is GAGVSQTPSNKVTEKGKYVELRCDPISGHTALYWYRQSLGQGPEFLIYFQGTGAADDSGLPNDRFFAVRPEGSVSTLKIQRTERGDSAVYLCASSLSGSSVNIQYFGAGTRLSVL.

This chain links TRBV2 with TRBJ2-5, with unresolved D. The V and J ends lost 7 bases and 2 bases respectively, with 14 bases between them. CDR1 and CDR2 (germline): SNHLY, FYNNEI. The CDR3 is 14 residues long. The CDR3 protein is CASMSDGDQETQYF. The CDR3 nucleotides read TGTGCCAGCATGTCGGACGGCGATCAAGAGACCCAGTACTTC. Supplemented by reference TRBV2 and TRBJ2-5, the full variable domain reads EPEVTQTPSHQVTQMGQEVILRCVPISNHLYFYWYRQILGQKVEFLVSFYNNEISEKSEIFDDQFSVERPDGSNFTLKIRSTKLEDSAMYFCASMSDGDQETQYFGPGTRLLVL.

This chain connects TRBV18 to TRBJ1-1, with TRBD1 as a possible D gene (6 bases). The CDR3 sequence is 16 residues long. In germline, CDR1 is KGHSH, CDR2 LQKENI. Trimming pared 1 base from V and 1 base from J, leaving 13 bases between. The DNA for the CDR3 is TGTGCCAGCTCACCACAGACAGGTGCATCGAACACTGAAGCTTTCTTT. Protein: CASSPQTGASNTEAFF.

This clone was recorded once. The V and J genes are TRBV5-1 and TRBJ1-6; a weak D match, TRBD1 (5 bases). Germline CDR1 is SGHRS and CDR2 is YFSETQ. The length of the CDR3 is 14 residues. Trimming removed 5 bases at V and 9 bases at J, with 15 bases between. This CDR3 reads CASSLTGTSSPLHF. CDR3 DNA: TGCGCCAGCAGTTTAACCGGGACCTCTTCACCCCTCCACTTT.

The CDR3 DNA is TGCGCCAGCAGCTTGGGGGAAATCCAAGAGACCCAGTACTTC. Translating it yields CASSLGEIQETQYF. The gene calls are TRBV5-1 and TRBJ2-5; D uncertain. CDR1 and CDR2 (germline): SGHRS, YFSETQ. This CDR3 has 14 residues. The V end lost 0 bases, the J end lost 1 base, and 7 bases lay between the germline ends.

Here the CDR3 reads CASSLDRDRGNGYTF. The CDR3 DNA reads TGTGCCAGCAGCTTAGATAGGGACAGGGGGAATGGCTACACCTTC. The chain is built from TRBV11-2 and TRBJ1-2, with 11 nucleotides matching TRBD1. The CDR3 covers 15 residues. With 0 bases clipped from V and 6 bases from J, the junction kept 3 bases outside the gene matches. Germline assignment: CDR1 SGHAT and CDR2 FQNNGV.

The chain employs TRBV6-6 and TRBJ1-4; D perhaps matches TRBD1 (6 bases). The germline V gene encodes CDR1 MNHNY and CDR2 SVGAGI (reference sequence). Trimming removed 4 bases from V and 8 bases from J, with 14 bases in between. The length of the CDR3 is 14 residues. CDR3 sequence reads: CASSLEGDEEKLFF. CDR3 sequence (DNA): TGTGCCAGCAGTTTGGAGGGGGATGAAGAAAAACTGTTTTTT.

This clone came up a few times. The genes are TRBV19 and TRBJ2-7; 7 bases are shared with TRBD2. With 3 bases clipped from V and 5 bases from J, the junction kept 4 bases outside the gene matches. The CDR3 extends over 13 amino acids. Germline V CDR1 and CDR2: LNHDA, SQIVND (reference sequence). The CDR3 sequence is CASSITSDNEQYF. DNA of the CDR3: TGTGCCAGTAGTATTACTAGCGATAACGAGCAGTACTTC.

The chain uses TRBV15 and TRBJ2-7, with D perhaps TRBD1 (7 bases). V lost 1 base and J 3 bases, leaving 16 bases between the germline ends. The CDR3 extends over 16 amino acids. Germline CDR1 is LNHNV and CDR2 is YYDKDF (reference sequence). CDR3 sequence (DNA): TGTGCCACCAGCAGAGGATCGGCAGGGGGAGGCTACGAGCAGTACTTC. Encoded protein: CATSRGSAGGGYEQYF. Drawing the rest from reference TRBV15 and TRBJ2-7, the complete variable domain is DAMVIQNPRYQVTQFGKPVTLSCSQTLNHNVMYWYQQKSSQAPKLLFHYYDKDFNNEADTPDNFQSRRPNTSFCFLDIRSPGLGDTAMYLCATSRGSAGGGYEQYFGPGTRLTVT.

The chain has TRBV4-1 and TRBJ1-2; 9 bases line up with TRBD1. The CDR3 consists of 15 residues. V gave up 2 bases and J gave up 2 bases; unmatched junction bases: 3. The germline V gene has CDR1 MGHRA and CDR2 YSYEKL. CDR3 region: CASSQPGQGNYGYTF. Here the CDR3 DNA reads TGCGCCAGCAGCCAACCGGGACAGGGAAACTATGGCTACACCTTC.

This chain links TRBV6-5 with TRBJ2-4; 10 positions agree with TRBD1. The CDR3 is 14 residues long. V lost 1 base and J lost 9; bases outside the gene matches: 3. Germline values: CDR1 MNHEY, CDR2 SVGAGI. CDR3 loop: CASSYWTGGGIQYF. In DNA, the CDR3 is TGTGCCAGCAGTTACTGGACAGGGGGGGGCATTCAGTACTTC.